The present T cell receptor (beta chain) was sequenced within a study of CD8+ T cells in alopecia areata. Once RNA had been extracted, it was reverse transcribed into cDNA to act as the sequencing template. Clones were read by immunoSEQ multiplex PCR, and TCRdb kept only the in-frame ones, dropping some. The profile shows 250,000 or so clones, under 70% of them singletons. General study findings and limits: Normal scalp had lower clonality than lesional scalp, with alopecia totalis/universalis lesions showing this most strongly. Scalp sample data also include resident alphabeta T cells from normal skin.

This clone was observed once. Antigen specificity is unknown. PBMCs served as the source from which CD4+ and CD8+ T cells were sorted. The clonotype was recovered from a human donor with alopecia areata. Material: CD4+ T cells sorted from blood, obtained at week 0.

Here the CDR3 reads CASSGHANSYEQYF. CDR3 DNA sequence: TGTGCCAGCAGTGGGCACGCCAACTCCTACGAGCAGTACTTC. The chain combines TRBV25-1 with TRBJ2-7; D call uncertain. V was shortened by 4 bases and J by 0 bases, with 10 bases between the two germline ends. The CDR3 extends over 14 amino acids. Looked up from germline, CDR1 is MGHDK and CDR2 is SYGVNS.